This T cell receptor (beta chain) was found in a study of shared clonotypes between healthy human individuals. About the research overall: There were three CD4 naive, three CD4 memory, two CD8 naive and one CD8 memory plates per donor. Findings and limits, study-wide: The diversity represented, both genetic and in exposure history, was limited by few donors. Blood alone was sampled, and tissue repertoires likely differ.

A note on this clone: Its antigen is not identified.

TCRdb's copy holds only in-frame clones and misses some; the assay was immunoSEQ multiplex PCR. In the table there are about 1,800,000 clones, around 96% of which are singletons. Selected positively for CCR7 and CD45RO-negative, naive CD8 cells excluded terminally differentiated effector memory CD45RA+ cells. Germline CDR1 and CDR2: MGHRA and YSYEKL. The CDR3 spans 15 residues. Losses at the gene ends were 0 bases for V and 7 bases for J; bases not matched to a gene: 5. The chain has TRBV4-1 and TRBJ2-7; 11 nucleotides match TRBD1. This TCR derives from a man younger than 35 in good health. The sample consisted of naive CD8+ T cells sorted from blood. This chain's CDR3 is CASSQERTGGWEQYF. For the CDR3, the DNA is TGCGCCAGCAGCCAAGAAAGGACAGGGGGCTGGGAGCAGTACTTC.